This T cell receptor (beta chain) was captured by sequencing in a study of blood T cell repertoires in COVID-19. The authors' processing: Researchers report that nucleated cell counts were estimated from reference gene primer amplification. The assay was immunoSEQ multiplex PCR, and TCRdb's table has in-frame clones only and misses some. D and trimming were read from the DNA, whereas the V and J calls and clone size are those reported in that table. The sample includes roughly 410,000 clones, roughly 90% of them seen just once. The CDR3 loop spans 14 amino acids. CDR1 is SGHTA and CDR2 is FQGNSA in the germline V gene. The trim removed 5 bases at V and 6 bases at J, leaving 5 bases unmatched.

This chain uses TRBV7-2 with TRBJ1-4, with 8 bases matching TRBD1. The specimen was peripheral blood. The TCR originated in a woman aged 40 to 50 with COVID-19, enrolled during active disease. The CDR3 DNA reads as TGTGCCAGCAGCCTCGGACAGGGTTATGAAAAACTGTTTTTT. Residues: CASSLGQGYEKLFF. The full variable domain, its missing parts supplied by reference TRBV7-2 and TRBJ1-4, is GAGVSQSPSNKVTEKGKDVELRCDPISGHTALYWYRQSLGQGLEFLIYFQGNSAPDKSGLPSDRFSAERTGGSVSTLTIQRTQQEDSAVYLCASSLGQGYEKLFFGSGTQLSVL.